A single sample gave rise to the 25 T cell receptor beta chains below, sequenced in a study of T cells in tuberculosis. Only in-frame clones appear in the TCRdb table, and some are missing; sequencing was by immunoSEQ multiplex PCR. The data show 25,000 to 40,000 clones, roughly 92% seen once. The source material was PBMCs. These receptors were collected from a donor aged 10 to 29 with latent tuberculosis or without tuberculosis infection. Some clones in this sample may be carry-over from other donors' samples.

The rearrangement links TRBV7-2 to TRBJ2-5; D unresolved. Germline lookup yields CDR1 SGHTA and CDR2 FQGNSA. Deletions cut 4 bases from V and 5 bases from J, with 5 bases between. There are 11 residues in the CDR3. CDR3 sequence reads: CASSSSETQYF. For the CDR3, the DNA is TGTGCCAGCAGCTCCTCGGAGACCCAGTACTTC. The full variable domain, in which reference TRBV7-2 and TRBJ2-5 provide the parts outside the CDR3, is GAGVSQSPSNKVTEKGKDVELRCDPISGHTALYWYRQSLGQGLEFLIYFQGNSAPDKSGLPSDRFSAERTGGSVSTLTIQRTQQEDSAVYLCASSSSETQYFGPGTRLLVL.

J is TRBJ1-1 and V is TRBV2; TRBD1 might be the D (5 bases). CDR3 length: 14 amino acids. Trimming left V 1 base short and J 0 bases short, with 6 bases between. Germline CDR1 is SNHLY and CDR2 is FYNNEI. As DNA, the CDR3 is TGTGCCAGCAGTGAAGGCAGGGTGAACACTGAAGCTTTCTTT. This codes for CASSEGRVNTEAFF. The variable domain in full, with the rest retrieved from reference TRBV2 and TRBJ1-1, is EPEVTQTPSHQVTQMGQEVILRCVPISNHLYFYWYRQILGQKVEFLVSFYNNEISEKSEIFDDQFSVERPDGSNFTLKIRSTKLEDSAMYFCASSEGRVNTEAFFGQGTRLTVV.

The chain uses TRBV7-6 and TRBJ2-2, with 8 bases matching TRBD1. J was trimmed by 3 bases and V by 1 base; bases with no gene match: 19. CDR1 is SGHVS and CDR2 is FNYEAQ in the germline V gene. The CDR3 loop spans 21 amino acids. CDR3 nucleotides: TGTGCCAGCAGCTTAGGATGGCGAGCAGGGGGCTCGGTGACGGACACCGGGGAGCTGTTTTTT. Amino acids: CASSLGWRAGGSVTDTGELFF.

This rearrangement joins TRBV6-1 to TRBJ1-2, with 7 bases lining up with TRBD1. CDR1 is MNHNS, CDR2 SASEGT, per germline. Unmatched junction bases numbered 6, after V lost 3 bases and J lost 8 bases. The length of the CDR3 is 13 residues. DNA of the CDR3: TGTGCCAGCAGTGACTTGACAGGGATCGGCTACACCTTC. This gives the protein CASSDLTGIGYTF.

The J gene is TRBJ1-2, the V gene TRBV5-1; 7 bases line up with TRBD1. Germline V gene sequence: CDR1 SGHRS, CDR2 YFSETQ. With V trimmed by 0 bases and J by 2 bases, 4 bases remained unmatched. CDR3 length: 15 amino acids. The CDR3 bases are TGCGCCAGCAGCTTGGTAGGGGGACAGAACTATGGCTACACCTTC. Its protein product is CASSLVGGQNYGYTF.

The rearrangement joins TRBV5-1 to TRBJ2-3; tentative D call: TRBD2 (5 bases). CDR1 is SGHRS and CDR2 is YFSETQ in the germline V gene. This CDR3 spans 17 amino acids. Deletions cut 2 bases from V and 2 bases from J, with 18 bases between. The CDR3 DNA reads as TGCGCCAGCAGCTTCTGGGGAGTGGGCCTCCCCACAGATACGCAGTATTTT. It encodes CASSFWGVGLPTDTQYF.

The chain employs TRBV5-1 and TRBJ1-2; 8 bases line up with TRBD1. The V and J ends lost 0 bases and 6 bases, in that order; junction bases with no gene match: 7. The CDR3 has 15 residues. Germline V lookup: CDR1 SGHRS, CDR2 YFSETQ. CDR3 sequence: CASSLAAGGADGYTF. The CDR3, as DNA: TGCGCCAGCAGCTTGGCGGCAGGGGGCGCCGATGGCTACACCTTC.

In DNA, the CDR3 is TGTGCCAGCAGTGTGGATCCAGGGGGCTCGCAGCCCCAGCATTTT. It is translated as CASSVDPGGSQPQHF. The J gene is TRBJ1-5, the V gene TRBV6-1, with 8 bases aligning to TRBD1. The CDR3 is 15 amino acids. With V trimmed by 4 bases and J by 7 bases, 9 bases remained unmatched. Germline CDR1 MNHNS, CDR2 SASEGT.

V is TRBV9 and J is TRBJ1-1, with a weak D call TRBD1 (6 bases). The V end was cut by 5 bases, the J end by 0 bases, with 8 bases between. The CDR3 is 13 amino acids. Germline V CDR1 and CDR2: SGDLS, YYNGEE. DNA for the CDR3: TGTGCCAGCAGTGACAGGCTGAACACTGAAGCTTTCTTT. The encoded protein is CASSDRLNTEAFF.

The chain has TRBV6-6 and TRBJ2-2, with 9 bases identical to TRBD1. Unmatched junction bases numbered 3, after V lost 6 bases and J lost 4 bases. CDR1 is MNHNY and CDR2 is SVGAGI in the germline V gene (reference sequence). The CDR3 sequence is 14 residues long. This chain's CDR3 is CASRETGGTGELFF. CDR3 coding DNA: TGTGCCAGCAGAGAGACAGGGGGCACCGGGGAGCTGTTTTTT.

The chain combines TRBV4-1 with TRBJ1-1, with 10 bases that match TRBD1. The CDR3 consists of 15 residues. Per germline, CDR1 MGHRA and CDR2 YSYEKL. V trimming: 4 bases; J trimming: 4 bases; junction bases outside the gene matches: 6. The CDR3 protein is CASSRGQGESTEAFF. CDR3 nucleotide sequence: TGCGCCAGCAGCCGTGGACAGGGGGAGAGCACTGAAGCTTTCTTT.

This chain uses TRBV7-8 with TRBJ1-2; possible D gene TRBD1, 6 bases. The CDR3 spans 16 residues. Deletions cut 5 bases from V and 3 bases from J, with 19 bases between. CDR1 is SGHVS, CDR2 FQNEAQ, per germline. This chain's CDR3 is CASSHKSGDVDYGYTF. CDR3 sequence (DNA): TGTGCCAGCAGCCACAAATCAGGGGATGTAGACTATGGCTACACCTTC.

The rearrangement uses TRBV7-2 and TRBJ2-3, with 9 bases identical to TRBD2. V lost 0 bases and J lost 5; bases outside the gene matches: 3. Germline lookup yields CDR1 SGHTA and CDR2 FQGNSA. The length of the CDR3 is 15 residues. The CDR3 bases are TGTGCCAGCAGCTTAGCGGGACTAGCAGTAGATACGCAGTATTTT. Its translation: CASSLAGLAVDTQYF.

The chain recombines TRBV9 with TRBJ1-1; D might be TRBD1 (6 bases). Germline-derived CDR1 and CDR2 are SGDLS and YYNGEE. Trimming pared 4 bases from V and 4 bases from J, leaving 14 bases between. The length of the CDR3 is 14 residues. The CDR3 loop reads CASSYTGLVTEAFF. The CDR3 bases are TGTGCCAGCAGCTACACAGGGCTGGTCACTGAAGCTTTCTTT.

This chain joins TRBV6-5 and TRBJ2-1, with TRBD2 matching 10 bases. With V trimmed by 4 bases and J by 7 bases, 7 bases remained unmatched. Germline loops: CDR1 MNHEY, CDR2 SVGAGI. This CDR3 has 15 amino acids. CDR3 protein: CASSSASGGKNEQFF. The CDR3 DNA is TGTGCCAGCAGTTCTGCTAGCGGGGGAAAGAATGAGCAGTTCTTC.

The chain couples TRBV2 to TRBJ1-2, with unresolved D. Germline V gene data show CDR1 as SNHLY and CDR2 as FYNNEI. The CDR3 runs to 13 residues. V gave up 8 bases and J gave up 4 bases, with 14 bases separating them. The CDR3 sequence is CASGLGSSYGYTF. In DNA form, the CDR3 reads TGTGCCAGCGGACTAGGGAGTAGCTATGGCTACACCTTC.

J is TRBJ2-7 and V is TRBV7-9; a weak D match, TRBD1 (5 bases). Trimming stripped 0 bases from V and 7 bases from J, with 16 bases between. This CDR3 has 15 amino acids. From germline, CDR1 is SEHNR and CDR2 FQNEAQ (reference sequence). The CDR3 sequence is CASSLARQGLGEQYF. The CDR3 DNA is TGTGCCAGCAGCTTAGCACGGCAGGGTTTAGGTGAGCAGTACTTC. Filled out from reference TRBV7-9 and TRBJ2-7, the complete variable domain reads DTGVSQNPRHKITKRGQNVTFRCDPISEHNRLYWYRQTLGQGPEFLTYFQNEAQLEKSRLLSDRFSAERPKGSFSTLEIQRTEQGDSAMYLCASSLARQGLGEQYFGPGTRLTVT.

V and J are TRBV28 and TRBJ2-7; D may be TRBD2 (5 bases). V lost 3 bases to trimming and J lost 2 bases, with 11 bases between them. Germline assignment: CDR1 MDHEN and CDR2 SYDVKM. The CDR3 has 14 amino acids. This CDR3 is CASSLRAGTYEQYF. CDR3 sequence (DNA): TGTGCCAGCAGTTTGAGGGCTGGGACCTACGAGCAGTACTTC. Full variable domain (outside the CDR3, taken from reference TRBV28 and TRBJ2-7): DVKVTQSSRYLVKRTGEKVFLECVQDMDHENMFWYRQDPGLGLRLIYFSYDVKMKEKGDIPEGYSVSREKKERFSLILESASTNQTSMYLCASSLRAGTYEQYFGPGTRLTVT.

The gene calls are TRBV7-2 and TRBJ1-5; D is undetermined. The germline gives CDR1 SGHTA, CDR2 FQGNSA. This CDR3 is 16 amino acids long. Between the trimmed V and J ends, which lost 1 base and 4 bases, there was a span of 14 bases. CDR3 in amino acids: CASSLVGVGNNQPQHF. CDR3 DNA: TGTGCCAGCAGCTTAGTTGGGGTCGGGAATAATCAGCCCCAGCATTTT.

This clone was seen just once. The chain combines TRBV12-5 with TRBJ1-2; no definite D call. This CDR3 is built from 14 residues. The germline V gene encodes CDR1 LGHNT and CDR2 FRNRAP. The V end lost 5 bases, the J end lost 2 bases, and 12 bases lay between the germline ends. The CDR3 coding sequence is TGTGCTAGTGGTCCCGACATGGCGAACTATGGCTACACCTTC. Translating it yields CASGPDMANYGYTF.

This sequence joins TRBV20-1 and TRBJ2-3, with D uncertain. Deletions cut 3 bases from V and 6 bases from J, with 7 bases between. The CDR3 is made up of 11 amino acids. CDR1 DFQATT and CDR2 SNEGSKA come from the germline V gene (reference sequence). CDR3: CSASYFDTQYF. The DNA for the CDR3 is TGCAGTGCTAGTTATTTCGATACGCAGTATTTT.

The V and J genes are TRBV19 and TRBJ1-1, with TRBD1 as a possible D gene (6 bases). CDR1 LNHDA and CDR2 SQIVND come from the germline V gene (reference sequence). V was cut by 3 bases and J by 1 base, with 9 bases left in between. The CDR3 extends over 14 amino acids. CDR3: CASSIRGSNTEAFF. The CDR3 DNA is TGTGCCAGTAGTATCAGGGGATCGAACACTGAAGCTTTCTTT.

Only one count was recorded for this clone. V gene TRBV5-1 combines with J gene TRBJ1-1; 7 nucleotides line up with TRBD1. The ends lost 1 base at V and 1 base at J; junction bases unmatched: 10. The CDR3 covers 17 residues. Germline V lookup: CDR1 SGHRS, CDR2 YFSETQ. For the CDR3, the DNA is TGCGCCAGCAGCTTGCTCGCAGGGGGAGTCGGGAACACTGAAGCTTTCTTT. Translated: CASSLLAGGVGNTEAFF. Looking up the rest from reference TRBV5-1 and TRBJ1-1 gives the full variable domain: KAGVTQTPRYLIKTRGQQVTLSCSPISGHRSVSWYQQTPGQGLQFLFEYFSETQRNKGNFPGRFSGRQFSNSRSEMNVSTLELGDSALYLCASSLLAGGVGNTEAFFGQGTRLTVV.

The V call is TRBV7-2, the J call TRBJ1-1, with TRBD1 as a possible D gene (5 bases). V gave up 5 bases and J gave up 2 bases, with 21 bases separating them. This CDR3 has 17 amino acids. Germline V gene sequence: CDR1 SGHTA, CDR2 FQGNSA. CDR3 bases: TGTGCCAGCAGCCTGGCGGGACGTACGGAAACAAACACTGAAGCTTTCTTT. This codes for CASSLAGRTETNTEAFF.

The genes are TRBV7-9 and TRBJ1-5; TRBD1 aligns across 7 bases. Germline V gene sequence: CDR1 SEHNR, CDR2 FQNEAQ (reference sequence). The junction had 4 bases not matched to a gene; V was cut back by 5 bases and J by 3 bases. This CDR3 contains 14 residues. CDR3 DNA sequence: TGTGCCAGCAGCCCAGGGACAGACAATCAGCCCCAGCATTTT. Protein: CASSPGTDNQPQHF.